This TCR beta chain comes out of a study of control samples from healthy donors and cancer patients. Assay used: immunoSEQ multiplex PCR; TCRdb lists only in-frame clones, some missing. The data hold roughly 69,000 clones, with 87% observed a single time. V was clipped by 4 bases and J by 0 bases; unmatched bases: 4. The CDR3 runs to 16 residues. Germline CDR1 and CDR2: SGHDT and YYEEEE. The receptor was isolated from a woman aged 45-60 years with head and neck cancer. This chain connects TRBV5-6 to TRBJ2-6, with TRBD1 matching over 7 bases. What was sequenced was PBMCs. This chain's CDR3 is CASSRTGLSGANVLTF. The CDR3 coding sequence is TGTGCCAGCAGCAGGACAGGACTCTCTGGGGCCAACGTCCTGACTTTC.